This TCR beta chain was sequenced in a study of regulatory T cells in long-lasting Graves disease. Findings and limits, study-wide: Possibly, too few samples lowered accuracy.

To make TCR beta libraries, researchers used iRepertoire HTBI primers and Arm-PCR of CDR3 regions. TCRdb fed the multiplex PCR reads into MiXCR, producing one record per CDR3 protein. Counted here are roughly 400,000 distinct CDR3 sequences, about 15% occurring once; the ten biggest clones make up about 8%. About this clonotype itself: The antigen is undetermined. Possible read error: a much larger clone is one base away.

The CDR3 extends over 15 amino acids. The germline CDR1 and CDR2 sequences are MNHEY and SVGEGT. The ends lost 7 bases at V and 4 bases at J; junction bases unmatched: 5. Time point defined: newly diagnosed GD, antithyroid drugs for less than 3 months. RNA from PBMCs was the source of the TCR library. This sample also appeared in a second study, on T cells in Graves' hyperthyroidism and ophthalmopathy. That source adds: Calling Graves' hyperthyroidism stable meant ophthalmopathy did not progress within 18 months. Uncontrolled infection, other autoimmune disease, pregnancy or lactation excluded patients. Orbital computed tomography, thyroid ultrasound, serum thyroxine and TRAb, and clinical symptoms together informed the diagnoses.

V and J are TRBV6-2 or TRBV6-3 and TRBJ2-3, with TRBD2 matching 13 bases. The source of this sequence is a woman in her forties with Graves disease. The sample in question was peripheral blood mononuclear cells (PBMCs), obtained at new diagnosis, from a patient treated with antithyroid drugs. The CDR3 DNA reads TGTGCCAGCAAGAGGACTAGCGGGGGTGCAGATACGCAGTATTTT. Its protein is CASKRTSGGADTQYF.